The sequence of this TCR beta chain was determined in a study of cytotoxic CD8 clonotypes in ibrutinib-treated CLL. Study-wide background: A median 12 months of treatment, range 6 to 36, preceded the collection of response samples. Sample averages reached hundreds of thousands of productive templates and under 100,000 productive rearrangements.

Between the trimmed V and J ends, which lost 4 bases and 7 bases, there was a span of 14 bases. CDR3 length: 14 residues. Germline values: CDR1 SGHDT, CDR2 YYEEEE. Using immunoSEQ multiplex PCR, the repertoire was profiled, and TCRdb retains in-frame clones only, with some absent. The sample yields nearly 85,000 clones, more than 75% seen once. The chain carries TRBV5-6 and TRBJ1-4, with D tentatively TRBD1 (5 bases). Sequences were derived from PBMCs, sampled after 12 months of ibrutinib treatment. The source is a human donor with chronic lymphocytic leukemia. Written as DNA, the CDR3 is TGTGCCAGCAGCCCATTAGGGGCGGGTGAAAAACTGTTTTTT. This translates into CASSPLGAGEKLFF.